This T cell receptor beta chain appears in the sequencing data of a study of metastatic and nonmetastatic thyroid tumors. Study conclusions and caveats: Reportedly, malignant thyroid tumors had significantly higher TCR beta diversity than benign nodules, in blood and tumor.

Authors' analysis steps: CDR3 was compared across clinicopathological groups, and the resulting differences were used to build a distant-metastasis classifier for papillary thyroid cancer. TCRdb re-called clones from the PCR reads using MiXCR. In this record, the V and J calls reflect TCRdb's handling and not the investigators' own analysis. The data contain approximately 86,000 clones, around 13% of them singletons. This clone was detected many times. Its antigen remains unidentified. No patient received treatment before thyroid surgery. The clonotype comes from a female donor with papillary thyroid cancer or a benign thyroid nodule (not recorded which). Some clones in this sample may be carry-over from other donors' samples. The sequenced sample consisted of tumor tissue.

CDR3 in DNA: TGTGCCAGCAGTTCAGGGGGGGGTGAAGCTTTCTTT. Translated: CASSSGGGEAFF. This chain connects TRBV28 to TRBJ1-1, with 7 positions matching TRBD1. The germline gives CDR1 MDHEN, CDR2 SYDVKM. The CDR3 runs 12 residues. The trim removed 4 bases at V and 7 bases at J, leaving 3 bases unmatched.